The 12 T cell receptor beta chains given below trace back to one sample, sequenced in a study of T-cell reconstitution after alpha-beta-depleted transplantation in children. Preparation of the TCRbeta library involved a method that used unique molecular identifiers. TCRdb passed the PCR reads through MiXCR, listing each CDR3 protein once. Of roughly 790,000 distinct CDR3 sequences in the sample, roughly 15% were seen once. This material consisted of PBMCs, mostly from graft donor cells, taken 360 days after TCRalphabeta/CD19-depleted stem cell transplant. The receptor source for this set is a male patient younger than 18 who had a stem cell transplant for acute lymphoblastic leukemia, so the T cells may come from the graft donor.

The CDR3 coding sequence is TGTGCCAGCACAGATTCAAACACCATATATTTT. This encodes CASTDSNTIYF. The rearrangement links TRBV12-3 or TRBV12-4 to TRBJ1-3; the D is unclear. The V end was cut by 7 bases, the J end by 6 bases, with 7 bases between. This CDR3 has 11 residues.

The count of this clonotype is one. The gene calls are TRBV3-1 and TRBJ1-5, with D uncertain. V gave up 1 base and J gave up 2 bases, with 9 bases separating them. The CDR3 is made up of 15 amino acids. The germline V gene encodes CDR1 LGHDT and CDR2 YNNKEL (reference sequence). CDR3 sequence reads: CASSQGASRNQPQHF. CDR3 nucleotides: TGTGCCAGCAGCCAAGGCGCCTCCCGCAATCAGCCCCAGCATTTT.

The chain links TRBV29-1 to TRBJ2-5; 7 bases match TRBD2. The CDR3 spans 14 residues. Per the germline V gene, CDR1 is SQVTM and CDR2 is ANQGSEA. Trimming at V came to 4 bases and at J to 1 base, leaving 6 bases not matched to a gene. CDR3 loop: CSVAGGSSQETQYF. The CDR3 DNA follows: TGCAGCGTTGCGGGCGGGAGCTCCCAAGAGACCCAGTACTTC.

This clonotype occurred a few times. The V and J genes are TRBV7-3 and TRBJ1-2; D perhaps matches TRBD1 (5 bases). The CDR3 runs 14 residues. V was cut by 3 bases and J by 3 bases, with 11 bases left in between. Germline V gene lookup returns CDR1 SGHTA and CDR2 FQGTGA. The CDR3, as DNA: TGTGCCAGCAGCTTCCGGGACGGGGACTATGGCTACACCTTC. Protein: CASSFRDGDYGYTF.

This chain links TRBV7-3 with TRBJ2-3, with D unclear. The germline V gene has CDR1 SGHTA and CDR2 FQGTGA. This CDR3 has 13 amino acids. V was trimmed by 5 bases and J by 2 bases, leaving 8 bases between them. DNA for the CDR3: TGTGCCAGCAGCAGGGCGATCACAGATACGCAGTATTTT. Translation: CASSRAITDTQYF.

The rearrangement uses TRBV12-3 or TRBV12-4 and TRBJ2-4; 8 nucleotides match TRBD2. J was trimmed by 4 bases and V by 3 bases; bases with no gene match: 5. The CDR3 is 15 amino acids. CDR3 protein: CASSFAGGRKNIQYF. In DNA, the CDR3 is TGTGCCAGCAGTTTCGCGGGGGGTAGGAAAAACATTCAGTACTTC.

V gene TRBV27 combines with J gene TRBJ2-7; D tentatively reads TRBD1 or TRBD2 (5 bases each). The CDR3 is made up of 15 amino acids. Trimming removed 4 bases from V and 3 bases from J, with 16 bases in between. In germline, CDR1 is MNHEY, CDR2 SMNVEV (reference sequence). CDR3 sequence: CASSSPPGRIYEQYF. In DNA form, the CDR3 reads TGTGCCAGCAGTTCACCTCCGGGACGGATCTACGAGCAGTACTTC.

This chain connects TRBV7-9 to TRBJ2-7; TRBD2 is a possible D gene (5 bases). Matching the DNA end better, TRBJ2-1 makes the J call doubtful. The CDR3 sequence is 17 residues long. Germline V gene sequence: CDR1 SEHNR, CDR2 FQNEAQ (reference sequence). CDR3 nucleotides: TGTGCCAGCAGCTCCAACCCAGTTACTTCTTCGGGATACGAGCAGTTCTTC. As protein: CASSSNPVTSSGYEQFF.

This sequence joins TRBV7-7 and TRBJ2-1; 8 bases fit TRBD2. This CDR3 region has 13 residues. Germline CDR1 is SSHAT and CDR2 is FNYEAQ (reference sequence). J gave up 9 bases and V 4 bases, and 5 bases lay outside the gene matches. CDR3 in amino acids: CASSWGLVGEQFF. The CDR3 DNA reads TGTGCCAGCAGCTGGGGACTAGTTGGTGAGCAGTTCTTC.

This clonotype occurred a few times. The genes are TRBV25-1 and TRBJ2-1; either TRBD1 or TRBD2 may supply D (5 bases each). Per the germline V gene, CDR1 is MGHDK and CDR2 is SYGVNS. CDR3 length: 15 amino acids. Trimming cost V 8 bases and J 0 bases, with 14 bases left between them. CDR3 sequence (DNA): TGTGCCAGCCCAAAGAGGGGAAGCTCCTACAATGAGCAGTTCTTC. As protein: CASPKRGSSYNEQFF.

The genes are TRBV9 and TRBJ2-1, with 8 bases that match TRBD1. V trimming: 4 bases; J trimming: 7 bases; junction bases outside the gene matches: 13. The CDR3 totals 16 residues. Germline CDR1 SGDLS, CDR2 YYNGEE. The CDR3 sequence is CASSLSGTGLPNEQFF. CDR3 nucleotide sequence: TGTGCCAGCAGCTTATCCGGGACAGGCCTGCCGAATGAGCAGTTCTTC.

In the case of this clonotype: Mismatch with germline at one junction end may stem from a read error. The V gene is TRBV7-9, the J gene TRBJ1-2, with a weak D call TRBD1 (6 bases). CDR1 and CDR2 (germline): SEHNR, FQNEAQ (reference sequence). This CDR3 is built from 14 residues. The CDR3 loop is CSSTYNRDNYGYTF. CDR3 nucleotides: TGTTCCAGTACTTACAACAGGGATAACTATGGCTACACCTTC.